This TCR beta chain is drawn from a study of blood T cell dynamics during melanoma immunotherapy. From germline, CDR1 is MDHEN and CDR2 SYDVKM. This CDR3 spans 13 amino acids. V lost 2 bases, J lost 7 bases, and 11 bases lay in between. As for this clone: Its antigen is undetermined.

Time point given: week 3, after first cycle of checkpoint inhibitor. Blood was drawn before treatment and at week 3 after checkpoint blockade. The assay was immunoSEQ multiplex PCR, and TCRdb's table has in-frame clones only and misses some. The sample contains 15,000 or so clones, around 85% of which appear only once. General study results and limits: At W3, later disease-control patients showed bifurcated PBMC repertoire changes, unlike progressors. Clones driving repertoire changes may be melanoma-specific or general immune activation.

This chain uses TRBV28 with TRBJ1-2, with unresolved D. The source of this sequence is a human donor with melanoma. The sample in question was blood, obtained from a patient treated with checkpoint blockade. Here the CDR3 reads CASSLALRGGYTF. As DNA, the CDR3 is TGTGCCAGCAGTTTAGCCCTGCGGGGTGGCTACACCTTC.